This T cell receptor beta chain derives from a study of shared clonotypes between healthy human individuals. This CDR3 spans 15 amino acids. Germline V CDR1 and CDR2: MDHEN, SYDVKM. With 2 bases removed from V and 8 bases from J, the gap between germline ends came to 18 bases. Study observations and caveats: Sorted-subset sequencing, rarefaction showed, was incomplete despite large depth. Non-shared clonotypes had lower generation probabilities than those shared by all four donors.

Authors' processing steps: ImmunoSEQ only sent back junction sequences with no quality scores, so filtering was done differently. Clones were sequenced by immunoSEQ multiplex PCR, and TCRdb holds only the in-frame ones, with some missing. That table gives V, J and clone size, and the DNA gave D and trimming. The sample records about 2.4 million clones, 93% being singletons. As to this clone: Its antigen is undetermined.

The split of CD4+ cells yielded CD45RA+ naive and CD45RA-negative memory subsets. The source of this sequence is a man aged 18 to 35 in good health. Some clones in this sample may be carry-over from other donors' samples. Sequencing was done on a sample of naive CD4+ T cells from PBMCs. Stated subset: CD45RA+ positively selected. The V and J genes are TRBV28 and TRBJ1-2; TRBD1 is a possible D gene (6 bases). CDR3 in DNA: TGTGCCAGCAGTTTAAATCCGGGCAGGGGAAGGGGCTACACCTTC. This encodes CASSLNPGRGRGYTF.